This entry features one T cell receptor (beta chain) sequence. Sequenced by immunoSEQ multiplex PCR; TCRdb stores in-frame clones only, minus some. The sample consists of 55,000 to 90,000 clones, 84% of them appearing once. These data are taken from a study of control samples from healthy donors and cancer patients. The CDR3 runs to 15 residues. V lost 4 bases and J 0 bases, leaving 10 bases between the germline ends. Germline CDR1 and CDR2: LGHNA and YNFKEQ. The source material was blood. The chain couples TRBV4-2 to TRBJ1-3, with a weak D call TRBD1 (5 bases). The TCR was taken from a middle-aged man in good health. This CDR3 reads CASSPDGASGNTIYF. The CDR3 region has the DNA TGTGCCAGCAGCCCCGACGGGGCCTCTGGAAACACCATATATTTT.